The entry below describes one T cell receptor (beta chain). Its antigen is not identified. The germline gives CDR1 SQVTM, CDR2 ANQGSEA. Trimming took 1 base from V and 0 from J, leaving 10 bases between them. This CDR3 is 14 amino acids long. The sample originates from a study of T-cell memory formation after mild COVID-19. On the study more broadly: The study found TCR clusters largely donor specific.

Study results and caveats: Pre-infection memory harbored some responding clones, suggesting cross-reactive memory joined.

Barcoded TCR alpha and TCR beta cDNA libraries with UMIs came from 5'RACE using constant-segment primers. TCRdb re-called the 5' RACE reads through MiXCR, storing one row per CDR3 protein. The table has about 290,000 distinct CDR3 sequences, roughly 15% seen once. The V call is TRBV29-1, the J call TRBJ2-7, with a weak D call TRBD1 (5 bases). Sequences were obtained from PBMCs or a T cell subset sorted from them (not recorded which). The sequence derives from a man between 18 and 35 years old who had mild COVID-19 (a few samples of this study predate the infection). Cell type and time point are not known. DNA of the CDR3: TGCAGCGTTGAAGGGGGCCCCAGCTCCTACGAGCAGTACTTC. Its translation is CSVEGGPSSYEQYF.